The present T cell receptor beta chain was sequenced within a study of T cell responses to AZD1222 COVID-19 vaccine. The table came from immunoSEQ multiplex PCR; TCRdb's copy has only in-frame clones and leaves some out. The sample gives about 160,000 clones, roughly 86% of which show up once; 5.5% is in the top ten. In regard to this clone: Its antigen is undetermined.

Germline V CDR1 and CDR2: GTSNPN, SVGIG (reference sequence). With 2 bases removed from V and 0 bases from J, the gap between germline ends came to 9 bases. There are 14 residues in the CDR3. Study-level results: Receipt of two AZD1222 doses was followed by a rise in Spike-specific TCR breadth and depth. No repertoire was sampled before or during the peak T cell response, only after it. Only a handful of people who got AZD1222 tested seropositive at baseline. Mostly white British, mostly female donors; authors suggested clonal diversity may be underestimated.

This specimen was peripheral blood, taken on day 0 of AZD1222 vaccination. The clonotype originates from an adult in good health. The rearrangement links TRBV30 to TRBJ2-3; D may be TRBD2 (6 bases). The CDR3 region has the DNA TGTGCCTGGAGTTTGGCGGGGAGCACAGATACGCAGTATTTT. It encodes CAWSLAGSTDTQYF.